The source of this T cell receptor beta chain is a study of T cell responses to AZD1222 COVID-19 vaccine. About the study: Both about-4-week and about-12-week second-dose recipients were combined.

This CDR3 contains 13 residues. CDR1 and CDR2 (germline): MNHEY, SVGAGI. V was pared by 7 bases and J by 10 bases, with 6 bases of the junction left unmatched. Turning to this clone: Its matching antigen is unknown.

Some clones are missing from TCRdb's copy, which holds only in-frame ones; the method was immunoSEQ multiplex PCR. The profile shows approximately 110,000 clones, 89% of them singletons. The study's findings and limits: Of spike-specific TCRs, nearly half reportedly target regions left unmutated in variants. Among vaccine-associated CD4 TCRs, coverage spanned spike, with dominance at 160-218 and 743-854.

This sequence was found in an adult in good health. The V call is TRBV6-5, the J call TRBJ1-6, with 8 bases matching TRBD1. The sample in question was peripheral blood, obtained on day 0 of AZD1222 vaccination. The CDR3 DNA sequence: TGTGCCAGCACCGGGACAGGCATATCACCCCTCCACTTT. Amino acid sequence: CASTGTGISPLHF.